This T cell receptor beta chain originates from a study of blood T cell repertoires in COVID-19. Study-level background: Samples taken during acute and convalescent COVID-19 were collected in the United States, Italy and Spain. PBMCs, B-cell-depleted T cells, or T cells were the source of the cDNA or gDNA that made up the material.

CDR3 size: 16 residues. V shed 0 bases and J 6 bases; nucleotides not matched to a gene: 6. Per germline, CDR1 LGHNT and CDR2 FRNRAP. This clone was picked up a small number of times. Authors' data handling: Amplification with reference gene primers provided the estimates of nucleated cell counts. Produced via immunoSEQ multiplex PCR; TCRdb's table is partial and in-frame only. V and J calls and clone size are as listed in that table; D and trimming were resolved from the DNA. The table records 250,000 or so clones, over 75% of them present only once. Sequencing was carried out using peripheral blood. This TCR was recovered from a man aged 25 to 45 who had recovered from COVID-19. This chain connects TRBV12-5 to TRBJ1-5, with 9 bases aligning to TRBD1. This chain's CDR3 is CASGLVQGARGQPQHF. The CDR3 DNA is TGTGCTAGTGGTTTGGTACAGGGGGCTCGTGGTCAGCCCCAGCATTTT.